These 5 T cell receptor beta chains were all obtained from the same sample, sequenced in a study of blood T cell repertoires in COVID-19. Only in-frame clones appear in the TCRdb table, and some are missing; sequencing was by immunoSEQ multiplex PCR. The sample has about 220,000 clones, almost 90% seen once. The sample consisted of PBMCs or T cells enriched from blood (not recorded which). Receptor source: a man aged 25 to 40 who had been exposed to COVID-19.

This chain links TRBV3-1 (or the pseudogene TRBV3-2) with TRBJ2-3, with 8 positions matching TRBD2. Germline CDR1 is LGHDT and CDR2 is YNNKEL (reference sequence). This CDR3 is 16 amino acids long. V shed 3 bases and J 6 bases; nucleotides not matched to a gene: 11. CDR3 protein: CASSHIATRGGDTQYF. For the CDR3, the DNA is TGTGCCAGCAGCCATATCGCAACCCGGGGGGGGGATACGCAGTATTTT.

V and J are TRBV9 and TRBJ1-1; 7 nucleotides line up with TRBD1. Per the germline V gene, CDR1 is SGDLS and CDR2 is YYNGEE. This CDR3 region has 12 residues. The V gene end was trimmed by 2 bases and the J gene end by 10 bases; junction bases not matched to a gene: 5. The CDR3 DNA follows: TGTGCCAGCAGCGTTCAAGGGGGCGTAGCTTTCTTT. Its translation: CASSVQGGVAFF. Filled out from reference TRBV9 and TRBJ1-1, the complete variable domain reads DSGVTQTPKHLITATGQRVTLRCSPRSGDLSVYWYQQSLDQGLQFLIQYYNGEERAKGNILERFSAQQFPDLHSELNLSSLELGDSALYFCASSVQGGVAFFGQGTRLTVV.

With regard to this clone: This CDR3 is also generated by other DNA sequences in the sample. The CDR3 nucleotides read TGTGCCATCAGTGTCGGTCAGGGGAACACTGAAGCTTTCTTT. It is translated as CAISVGQGNTEAFF. This sequence joins TRBV10-3 and TRBJ1-1; tentatively, D is TRBD1 (5 bases). Per germline, CDR1 ENHRY and CDR2 SYGVKD. V gave up 4 bases and J gave up 1 base, with 10 bases separating them. The CDR3 totals 14 residues.

V and J are TRBV29-1 and TRBJ2-7; 8 nucleotides agree with TRBD1. This CDR3 has 16 residues. Germline V lookup: CDR1 SQVTM, CDR2 ANQGSEA. V lost 6 bases to trimming and J lost 6 bases; unmatched junction nucleotides: 19. The CDR3 loop is CSVVTANRGIDSEQYF. CDR3 bases: TGCAGCGTAGTAACTGCGAACAGGGGGATAGACTCCGAGCAGTACTTC.

This clone occurred once. The V call is TRBV27, the J call TRBJ1-1, with TRBD1 matching 8 bases. The CDR3 is 13 residues long. V shed 5 bases and J 6 bases; nucleotides not matched to a gene: 5. CDR1 is MNHEY, CDR2 SMNVEV, per germline (reference sequence). For the CDR3, the DNA is TGTGCCAGCAGTATCCTACAGGGGGCTGAAGCTTTCTTT. Its protein is CASSILQGAEAFF.